This is a list of T cell receptor beta chains from one sample in a study of PD-1 blockade in classical Hodgkin lymphoma. Generated by immunoSEQ multiplex PCR, the TCRdb table keeps only in-frame clones and is missing some. Here the sample spans 15,000 or so clones, approximately 72% being singletons. The starting material was peripheral blood mononuclear cells (PBMCs), obtained at baseline. The receptors come from a human donor with classical Hodgkin lymphoma. The CDR3 runs from the conserved cysteine through the conserved F or W. D genes are given only for firm matches. Clone size is not always given. Where it is, it says once, few, many or a class for expanded clones.

D gene: .; V gene: TRBV7-2; clone size: .; J gene: TRBJ2-5; CDR3 DNA: TGTGCCAGCAGCTTAGGGGCAGCCCCACTTGTCCAAGAGACCCAGTACTTC; CDR3 protein: CASSLGAAPLVQETQYF
D gene: .; V gene: TRBV11-3; clone size: .; J gene: TRBJ1-1; CDR3 DNA: TGTGCCAGCAGCTACTCCGGGGTTAACACTGAAGCTTTCTTT; CDR3 protein: CASSYSGVNTEAFF
D gene: .; V gene: TRBV27; clone size: .; J gene: TRBJ1-5; CDR3 DNA: TGTGCCAGCAGAAGGGGGAATCAGCCCCAGCATTTT; CDR3 protein: CASRRGNQPQHF
D gene: TRBD1; V gene: TRBV19; clone size: .; J gene: TRBJ1-1; CDR3 DNA: TGTGCCAGTAGTATAGGTAACCCCGGGACAGGGAACACTGAAGCTTTCTTT; CDR3 protein: CASSIGNPGTGNTEAFF
D gene: TRBD2; V gene: TRBV10-3; clone size: .; J gene: TRBJ2-1; CDR3 DNA: TGTGCCATCAGTGATAGGCAGACTAGCGGGACGAGCAGGGGCTCCTACAATGAGCAGTTCTTC; CDR3 protein: CAISDRQTSGTSRGSYNEQFF
D gene: .; V gene: TRBV10-2; clone size: few; J gene: TRBJ1-6; CDR3 DNA: TGCGCCAGCAGTGCAGGGAATTCACCCCTCCACTTT; CDR3 protein: CASSAGNSPLHF
D gene: .; V gene: TRBV7-8; clone size: once; J gene: TRBJ2-1; CDR3 DNA: TGTGCCAGCAGCTCCCTGAGCTCCTACAATGAGCAGTTCTTC; CDR3 protein: CASSSLSSYNEQFF
D gene: .; V gene: TRBV2; clone size: .; J gene: TRBJ2-3; CDR3 DNA: TGTGCCAGCAGCGATGGACAGTGGGAAGTCACAGATACGCAGTATTTT; CDR3 protein: CASSDGQWEVTDTQYF
D gene: TRBD1; V gene: TRBV19; clone size: once; J gene: TRBJ1-4; CDR3 DNA: TGTGCCAGTAGTATTTCGGAGACAGGGGGTGAAAAACTGTTTTTT; CDR3 protein: CASSISETGGEKLFF
D gene: .; V gene: TRBV6-5; clone size: .; J gene: TRBJ1-3; CDR3 DNA: TGTGCCAGCAGGACAGGCCCGAGCTCTGGAAACACCATATATTTT; CDR3 protein: CASRTGPSSGNTIYF
D gene: .; V gene: TRBV5-1; clone size: .; J gene: TRBJ2-7; CDR3 DNA: TGCGCCAGCAGCTTGGGGAGAGCCCACTACGAGCAGTACTTC; CDR3 protein: CASSLGRAHYEQYF
D gene: .; V gene: TRBV13; clone size: few; J gene: TRBJ2-1; CDR3 DNA: TGTGCCAGCAGCCCTCAGCGACTCAATGAGCAGTTCTTC; CDR3 protein: CASSPQRLNEQFF
D gene: .; V gene: TRBV29-1; clone size: .; J gene: TRBJ1-5; CDR3 DNA: TGCAGCGTTGAGACAGGTTCTGGTCAGCCCCAGCATTTT; CDR3 protein: CSVETGSGQPQHF
D gene: .; V gene: TRBV15; clone size: .; J gene: TRBJ2-4; CDR3 DNA: TGTGCCACCAGCCCCTCCCAAGGGGCGAGGGAGTACTTC; CDR3 protein: CATSPSQGAREYF
D gene: TRBD2; V gene: TRBV4-1; clone size: .; J gene: TRBJ2-7; CDR3 DNA: TGCGCCAGCAGCCAAGACCCGACTAGCGGACCCTACGAGCAGTACTTC; CDR3 protein: CASSQDPTSGPYEQYF
D gene: TRBD2; V gene: TRBV7-9; clone size: .; J gene: TRBJ2-3; CDR3 DNA: TGTGCCAGCAGCACTAGCGGGGGTCTGTTGGATACGCAGTATTTT; CDR3 protein: CASSTSGGLLDTQYF
D gene: .; V gene: TRBV4-1; clone size: .; J gene: TRBJ1-1; CDR3 DNA: TGCGCCAGCAGCCAAGTTACTATCCCGGCGAAAGCTTTCTTT; CDR3 protein: CASSQVTIPAKAFF
D gene: .; V gene: TRBV10-2; clone size: .; J gene: TRBJ1-1; CDR3 DNA: TGCGCCAGCACCTCCGGGCCCTTTGAAGCTTTCTTT; CDR3 protein: CASTSGPFEAFF
D gene: TRBD2; V gene: TRBV6-6; clone size: once; J gene: TRBJ2-7; CDR3 DNA: TGTGCCAGCAGGCTAGCGGGAGGGCTCTACGAGCAGTACTTC; CDR3 protein: CASRLAGGLYEQYF
D gene: .; V gene: TRBV9; clone size: .; J gene: TRBJ2-5; CDR3 DNA: TGTGCCAGCAGCGTCTCTCAGGGATTTGGGGAGACCCAGTACTTC; CDR3 protein: CASSVSQGFGETQYF
D gene: .; V gene: TRBV5-1; clone size: few; J gene: TRBJ2-5; CDR3 DNA: TGCGCCAGCAGCTGGAACAAAGAGACCCAGTACTTC; CDR3 protein: CASSWNKETQYF
D gene: .; V gene: TRBV7-2; clone size: .; J gene: TRBJ1-5; CDR3 DNA: TGTGCCAGCAGCTCAGTTAGCAATCAGCCCCAGCATTTT; CDR3 protein: CASSSVSNQPQHF
D gene: TRBD1; V gene: TRBV19; clone size: few; J gene: TRBJ1-4; CDR3 DNA: TGTGCCAGTAGTATGGACGGGGACAGGGTAAATGAAAAACTGTTTTTT; CDR3 protein: CASSMDGDRVNEKLFF
D gene: .; V gene: TRBV28; clone size: few; J gene: TRBJ1-2; CDR3 DNA: TGTGCCAGCAGTTTTCGAGGGCAGGGAGGCTATGGCTACACCTTC; CDR3 protein: CASSFRGQGGYGYTF
D gene: TRBD2; V gene: TRBV5-4; clone size: once; J gene: TRBJ2-3; CDR3 DNA: TGTGCCAGCAGCTTAGGGTGGCGGGGGGGAACAGATACGCAGTATTTT; CDR3 protein: CASSLGWRGGTDTQYF
D gene: .; V gene: TRBV6-5; clone size: .; J gene: TRBJ1-1; CDR3 DNA: TGTGCCAGCAGTTACTCCGATAACACTGAAGCTTTCTTT; CDR3 protein: CASSYSDNTEAFF
D gene: TRBD1; V gene: TRBV7-2; clone size: few; J gene: TRBJ1-2; CDR3 DNA: TGTGCCAGCAGCCTCAACAGGGGGGACTATGGCTACACCTTC; CDR3 protein: CASSLNRGDYGYTF
D gene: .; V gene: TRBV7-2; clone size: .; J gene: TRBJ1-2; CDR3 DNA: TGTGCCAGCAGCTTAGATCTCGGGGTTCCCGGCTACACCTTC; CDR3 protein: CASSLDLGVPGYTF
D gene: .; V gene: TRBV19; clone size: .; J gene: TRBJ2-3; CDR3 DNA: TGTGCCAGCTCACTAGGGAAGAGGGATACGCAGTATTTT; CDR3 protein: CASSLGKRDTQYF
D gene: .; V gene: TRBV4-3; clone size: .; J gene: TRBJ1-5; CDR3 DNA: TGCGCCAGCAGCCAAGATTGTCCGGGATATAGCAATCAGCCCCAGCATTTT; CDR3 protein: CASSQDCPGYSNQPQHF
D gene: TRBD2; V gene: TRBV5-1; clone size: .; J gene: TRBJ2-2; CDR3 DNA: TGCGCCAGCAGCATAAGCGGGGGGGCGAACACCGGGGAGCTGTTTTTT; CDR3 protein: CASSISGGANTGELFF
D gene: .; V gene: TRBV6-5; clone size: .; J gene: TRBJ1-3; CDR3 DNA: TGTGCCAGCAGTTCCTCGAGCTCTGGAAACACCATATATTTT; CDR3 protein: CASSSSSSGNTIYF
D gene: .; V gene: TRBV11-2; clone size: .; J gene: TRBJ2-5; CDR3 DNA: TGTGCCAGCAGCTCCCAACCCGGACATAGCCAAGAGACCCAGTACTTC; CDR3 protein: CASSSQPGHSQETQYF
D gene: .; V gene: TRBV4-1; clone size: .; J gene: TRBJ1-3; CDR3 DNA: TGCGCCAGCAGCCAAGGGGAGGGAGGAGACACCATATATTTT; CDR3 protein: CASSQGEGGDTIYF
D gene: TRBD2; V gene: TRBV19; clone size: .; J gene: TRBJ2-7; CDR3 DNA: TGTGCCAGTAGTATACGACTAGCAGAAACCTACGAGCAGTACTTC; CDR3 protein: CASSIRLAETYEQYF
D gene: .; V gene: TRBV7-2; clone size: .; J gene: TRBJ1-3; CDR3 DNA: TGTGCCAGCAGCTTAGTGGAGGGGGGGTATGGAAACACCATATATTTT; CDR3 protein: CASSLVEGGYGNTIYF
D gene: .; V gene: TRBV11-1; clone size: .; J gene: TRBJ2-3; CDR3 DNA: TGTGCCAGCAGCTTAGGGGGCGTGGATACGCAGTATTTT; CDR3 protein: CASSLGGVDTQYF
D gene: .; V gene: TRBV19; clone size: .; J gene: TRBJ1-4; CDR3 DNA: TGTGCCAGTAGTATAGCCTCCGGGACAACTAATGAAAAACTGTTTTTT; CDR3 protein: CASSIASGTTNEKLFF
D gene: .; V gene: TRBV19; clone size: .; J gene: TRBJ1-3; CDR3 DNA: TGTGCCAGTAGGGAGGTCGCAGCTGGAAACACCATATATTTT; CDR3 protein: CASREVAAGNTIYF
D gene: TRBD2; V gene: TRBV4-1; clone size: .; J gene: TRBJ2-5; CDR3 DNA: TGCGCCAGCAGCCGCCTTGGGGCTAGCGGGAGGGTCGGGCAAGAGACCCAGTACTTC; CDR3 protein: CASSRLGASGRVGQETQYF
D gene: TRBD2; V gene: TRBV28; clone size: once; J gene: TRBJ2-2; CDR3 DNA: TGTGCCAGCAGTTTAGAAACTAGCGGGGGGGACACCGGGGAGCTGTTTTTT; CDR3 protein: CASSLETSGGDTGELFF
D gene: TRBD2; V gene: TRBV18; clone size: .; J gene: TRBJ2-3; CDR3 DNA: TGTGCCAGCTCACCAGGACTAGCGACAGATACGCAGTATTTT; CDR3 protein: CASSPGLATDTQYF
D gene: TRBD1; V gene: TRBV7-9; clone size: .; J gene: TRBJ1-4; CDR3 DNA: TGTGCCAGCAGCACTTCCGGGACAGGGAATGAAAAACTGTTTTTT; CDR3 protein: CASSTSGTGNEKLFF
D gene: .; V gene: TRBV5-4; clone size: .; J gene: TRBJ2-5; CDR3 DNA: TGTGCCAGCAGCTTTGAACAAACTACGGCCCAGTACTTC; CDR3 protein: CASSFEQTTAQYF
D gene: TRBD1; V gene: TRBV2; clone size: .; J gene: TRBJ1-6; CDR3 DNA: TGTGCCAGCAGTGAAGAGGACAGGGCCAATTCACCCCTCCACTTT; CDR3 protein: CASSEEDRANSPLHF
D gene: .; V gene: TRBV18; clone size: .; J gene: TRBJ2-3; CDR3 DNA: TGTGCCAGCTCACCACGACGGGAGAGCCTAGATACGCAGTATTTT; CDR3 protein: CASSPRRESLDTQYF
D gene: TRBD2; V gene: TRBV14; clone size: .; J gene: TRBJ2-1; CDR3 DNA: TGTGCCAGCAGCCAAGTTGGGACTAGCGGGAGCAGGGGTGAGCAGTTCTTC; CDR3 protein: CASSQVGTSGSRGEQFF
D gene: .; V gene: TRBV9; clone size: .; J gene: TRBJ2-3; CDR3 DNA: TGTGCCAGCAGCCTTCAGGGTTTTGGGTCAGCAGATACGCAGTATTTT; CDR3 protein: CASSLQGFGSADTQYF